Presented here are 26 T cell receptor beta chains from one specimen sequenced in a study of blood T cell repertoires in COVID-19. The method was immunoSEQ multiplex PCR; TCRdb's version includes in-frame clones alone and lacks a portion of them. The table records fewer than 150,000 clones, under 85% of them present only once. The specimen sequenced was peripheral blood. The origin of the receptors is a woman of 80 years or more in a cohort sampled during active or convalescent COVID-19.

The J gene is TRBJ2-2, the V gene TRBV7-3; 12 bases are a match to TRBD1. From germline, CDR1 is SGHTA and CDR2 FQGTGA. V gave up 0 bases and J gave up 3 bases; unmatched junction bases: 8. The CDR3 has 19 amino acids. CDR3 in amino acids: CASSLTRPGQGADTGELFF. CDR3 nucleotide sequence: TGTGCCAGCAGCTTAACCCGTCCGGGACAGGGGGCGGACACCGGGGAGCTGTTTTTT.

CDR3 loop: CASILSGANVLTF. DNA of the CDR3: TGTGCCAGCATCCTTTCTGGGGCCAACGTCCTGACTTTC. The V and J genes are TRBV27 and TRBJ2-6; D is undetermined. The CDR3 covers 13 residues. CDR1 and CDR2 (germline): MNHEY, SMNVEV (reference sequence). The germline V and J ends were trimmed by 7 bases and 1 base, with 5 bases remaining between them.

CDR3 coding DNA: TGTGCCAGTAGTATAGCAGGGGCATCGGGTGCCTATGGCTACACCTTC. Encoded protein: CASSIAGASGAYGYTF. This chain connects TRBV19 to TRBJ1-2; TRBD1 is a possible D gene (6 bases). The CDR3 runs 16 residues. V shed 1 base and J shed 4 bases, with 16 bases lying between them. CDR1 is LNHDA and CDR2 is SQIVND in the germline V gene (reference sequence). The full variable domain, rest sourced from reference TRBV19 and TRBJ1-2, is DGGITQSPKYLFRKEGQNVTLSCEQNLNHDAMYWYRQDPGQGLRLIYYSQIVNDFQKGDIAEGYSVSREKKESFPLTVTSAQKNPTAFYLCASSIAGASGAYGYTFGSGTRLTVV.

The table lists this clone with a count of one. The chain employs TRBV9 and TRBJ2-2; a weak D match, TRBD2 (6 bases). This CDR3 has 14 residues. V was cut by 2 bases and J by 8 bases, with 13 bases left in between. Germline V gene lookup returns CDR1 SGDLS and CDR2 YYNGEE. CDR3 in amino acids: CASSVGTPKGELFF. The CDR3 DNA sequence: TGTGCCAGCAGCGTTGGGACTCCCAAAGGGGAGCTGTTTTTT.

The V and J genes are TRBV28 and TRBJ1-2, with D possibly matching TRBD1 (5 bases). Germline lookup yields CDR1 MDHEN and CDR2 SYDVKM. Trimming shortened V by 3 bases and J by 2 bases, and 13 bases separated the two germline ends. The CDR3 runs 15 residues. The CDR3 reads CASSFQGLQNYGYTF. The DNA of the CDR3 is TGTGCCAGCAGTTTCCAGGGATTACAAAACTATGGCTACACCTTC.

The V gene is TRBV4-2, the J gene TRBJ2-7; unclear D gene. V dropped 0 bases and J dropped 3 bases, with 6 bases sitting between them. The length of the CDR3 is 13 residues. Per germline, CDR1 LGHNA and CDR2 YNFKEQ. CDR3 protein: CASSQDGLYEQYF. The CDR3 nucleotides are TGTGCCAGCAGCCAAGATGGGCTCTACGAGCAGTACTTC.

This chain uses TRBV28 with TRBJ1-5, with D perhaps matching TRBD1 (5 bases). Per germline, CDR1 MDHEN and CDR2 SYDVKM. The CDR3 covers 13 residues. V was shortened by 4 bases and J by 4 bases, with 8 bases between the two germline ends. This chain's CDR3 is CASSSGHNQPQHF. The CDR3 DNA follows: TGTGCCAGCAGTTCAGGGCATAATCAGCCCCAGCATTTT.

The rearrangement joins TRBV9 to TRBJ1-5, with 12 nucleotides matching TRBD1. The CDR3 contains 17 residues. Germline lookup yields CDR1 SGDLS and CDR2 YYNGEE. V was clipped by 3 bases and J by 2 bases; unmatched bases: 6. The CDR3 DNA sequence: TGTGCCAGCAGCGACCGGGACAGGGGGCGCCGCAATCAGCCCCAGCATTTT. Its translation: CASSDRDRGRRNQPQHF.

This chain joins TRBV19 and TRBJ2-7; D gene uncertain. Per germline, CDR1 LNHDA and CDR2 SQIVND (reference sequence). Trimming took 1 base from V and 3 from J, leaving 7 bases between them. This CDR3 is built from 13 residues. Written as DNA, the CDR3 is TGTGCCAGTAGTATAGGTCAGGACTACGAGCAGTACGTC. Residues: CASSIGQDYEQYV.

To note about this clone: A junction end diverges from the germline sequence, so it may reflect a read error. The rearrangement uses TRBV19 and TRBJ2-7, with D hard to call. The germline gives CDR1 LNHDA, CDR2 SQIVND (reference sequence). The CDR3 spans 14 residues. The CDR3 spells CASSVDRVSYEQYF. For the CDR3, the DNA is TGTGCCAGTAGTGTAGACCGGGTCTCCTACGAGCAGTACTTC.

This clone was recorded only once. This rearrangement joins TRBV6-4 to TRBJ1-1; 8 nucleotides align to TRBD1. Per the germline V gene, CDR1 is MRHNA and CDR2 is SNTAGT. The CDR3 consists of 14 residues. J lost 7 bases, V lost 4 bases, and 8 bases had no gene match. The CDR3 spells CASSADRGFGEAFF. The CDR3 DNA reads as TGTGCCAGCAGTGCCGACAGGGGTTTCGGTGAAGCTTTCTTT.

Only a few counts were recorded for this clone. The chain couples TRBV6-4 to TRBJ1-5; D gene ambiguous. The ends were cut back, 3 bases at V and 9 bases at J, with 18 bases in the middle. This CDR3 is built from 15 residues. Germline CDR1 is MRHNA and CDR2 is SNTAGT. CDR3 sequence (DNA): TGTGCCAGCAGTGAGACCCACACACCGGAGATGCCCCAGCATTTT. Amino acids: CASSETHTPEMPQHF.

This chain links TRBV7-2 with TRBJ2-5; 8 bases are shared with TRBD2. The ends lost 1 base at V and 1 base at J; junction bases unmatched: 5. The CDR3 has 16 residues. Germline values: CDR1 SGHTA, CDR2 FQGNSA. The CDR3 DNA sequence: TGTGCCAGCAGCTTAGGGGCGGGGGGTAGCCAAGAGACCCAGTACTTC. Translating it yields CASSLGAGGSQETQYF.

V usage is TRBV19 and J usage is TRBJ2-1; 9 bases line up with TRBD2. The CDR3 has 16 residues. V lost 4 bases to trimming and J lost 7 bases; unmatched junction nucleotides: 11. Germline loops: CDR1 LNHDA, CDR2 SQIVND (reference sequence). CDR3 loop: CASSRGLAGGRNEQFF. CDR3 sequence (DNA): TGTGCCAGTAGTAGGGGGCTGGCGGGGGGGCGAAATGAGCAGTTCTTC.

This clone was observed a few times. The gene calls are TRBV15 and TRBJ1-1; no firm D call. Germline loops: CDR1 LNHNV, CDR2 YYDKDF (reference sequence). This CDR3 spans 14 amino acids. Trimming removed 0 bases from V and 3 bases from J, with 8 bases in between. CDR3 sequence (DNA): TGTGCCACCAGCAGAGAGACAAGTTACACTGAAGCTTTCTTT. Protein: CATSRETSYTEAFF.

CDR3 sequence: CASSLQASGGGDEQFF. CDR3 DNA sequence: TGTGCCAGCAGCTTACAGGCTAGCGGGGGGGGAGATGAGCAGTTCTTC. The rearrangement uses TRBV7-2 and TRBJ2-1; the match to TRBD2 covers 12 bases. Germline V gene lookup returns CDR1 SGHTA and CDR2 FQGNSA. The CDR3 loop spans 16 amino acids. Trimming at V came to 2 bases and at J to 8 bases, leaving 7 bases not matched to a gene.

This clone was seen a handful of times. This sequence joins TRBV14 and TRBJ2-3; TRBD1 agrees at 9 bases. V shed 5 bases and J 3 bases; nucleotides not matched to a gene: 9. CDR3 size: 16 residues. The germline gives CDR1 SGHDN, CDR2 FVKESK. The CDR3 DNA sequence: TGTGCCAGCAGCGCCCTGGACAGGGGTATAACAGATACGCAGTATTTT. This codes for CASSALDRGITDTQYF.

The chain couples TRBV9 to TRBJ2-2; D is possibly TRBD2 (6 bases). Germline lookup yields CDR1 SGDLS and CDR2 YYNGEE. V lost 4 bases, J lost 9 bases, and 13 bases lay in between. The CDR3 has 13 residues. The CDR3 is CASSPGRIRELFF. The CDR3 DNA sequence: TGTGCCAGCAGCCCCGGGAGAATCCGGGAGCTGTTTTTT.

This sequence joins TRBV9 and TRBJ2-1; 8 bases line up with TRBD2. Germline V lookup: CDR1 SGDLS, CDR2 YYNGEE. CDR3 size: 17 residues. V shed 4 bases and J 7 bases; nucleotides not matched to a gene: 16. CDR3 in amino acids: CASSFSPGGGVYNEQFF. The CDR3 DNA is TGTGCCAGCAGCTTTTCCCCGGGGGGGGGAGTCTATAATGAGCAGTTCTTC.

V is TRBV4-1 and J is TRBJ1-5, with 7 nucleotides matching TRBD1. This CDR3 is built from 17 residues. From germline, CDR1 is MGHRA and CDR2 YSYEKL. The ends lost 3 bases at V and 6 bases at J; junction bases unmatched: 14. This CDR3 is CASSHPTGAWIGQPQHF. CDR3 in DNA: TGCGCCAGCAGCCATCCCACAGGGGCGTGGATAGGTCAGCCCCAGCATTTT.

This clone was counted once. CDR3 DNA: TGCGCCAGCAGCCAAGGGGTGGGTAGGGGCTTAGCCAAAAACATTCAGTACTTC. Translated: CASSQGVGRGLAKNIQYF. The chain uses TRBV4-1 and TRBJ2-4; D possibly corresponds to TRBD1 (5 bases). The germline gives CDR1 MGHRA, CDR2 YSYEKL. The CDR3 consists of 18 residues. V was cut by 1 base and J by 0 bases, with 16 bases left in between.

V gene TRBV7-8 combines with J gene TRBJ1-2, with D perhaps matching TRBD1 (5 bases). V lost 2 bases to trimming and J lost 7 bases, with 17 bases between them. Germline assignment: CDR1 SGHVS and CDR2 FQNEAQ. This CDR3 contains 15 residues. The CDR3 sequence: CASSLSPSGLGGYTF. DNA of the CDR3: TGTGCCAGCAGCTTATCCCCCTCAGGGCTCGGTGGCTACACCTTC.

This rearrangement joins TRBV5-4 to TRBJ1-6; 7 positions agree with TRBD1. Trimming cost V 3 bases and J 10 bases; bases outside gene matches: 13. Germline V gene lookup returns CDR1 SGHNT and CDR2 YYREEE (reference sequence). The CDR3 has 16 residues. CDR3 DNA sequence: TGTGCCAGCAGCTGGGGTACGACAGGGATCAGGTCACCCCTCCACTTT. Translating gives CASSWGTTGIRSPLHF.

The chain carries TRBV2 and TRBJ2-1; 12 bases match TRBD2. The junction had 9 bases not matched to a gene; V was cut back by 8 bases and J by 7 bases. The CDR3 length is 15 residues. Looked up from germline, CDR1 is SNHLY and CDR2 is FYNNEI. CDR3 amino acids: CASGLAGGPENEQFF. The CDR3 DNA reads as TGTGCCAGCGGCCTAGCGGGGGGGCCAGAAAATGAGCAGTTCTTC.

The V call is TRBV7-2, the J call TRBJ1-1, with 7 bases fitting TRBD1. Germline CDR1 is SGHTA and CDR2 is FQGNSA. The V segment lost 4 bases and the J segment 7 bases; nucleotides outside the gene matches: 12. This CDR3 has 15 residues. CDR3 sequence reads: CASSSYGTASREAFF. In DNA, the CDR3 is TGTGCCAGCAGCTCCTATGGGACAGCCTCTCGTGAAGCTTTCTTT.

The rearrangement links TRBV7-3 to TRBJ2-3; D is undetermined. Per germline, CDR1 SGHTA and CDR2 FQGTGA. The CDR3 consists of 15 residues. Trimming removed 5 bases from V and 3 bases from J, with 15 bases in between. In DNA, the CDR3 is TGTGCCAGCAGCCTTGGTGGAGCGTCAACAGATACGCAGTATTTT. As protein: CASSLGGASTDTQYF.